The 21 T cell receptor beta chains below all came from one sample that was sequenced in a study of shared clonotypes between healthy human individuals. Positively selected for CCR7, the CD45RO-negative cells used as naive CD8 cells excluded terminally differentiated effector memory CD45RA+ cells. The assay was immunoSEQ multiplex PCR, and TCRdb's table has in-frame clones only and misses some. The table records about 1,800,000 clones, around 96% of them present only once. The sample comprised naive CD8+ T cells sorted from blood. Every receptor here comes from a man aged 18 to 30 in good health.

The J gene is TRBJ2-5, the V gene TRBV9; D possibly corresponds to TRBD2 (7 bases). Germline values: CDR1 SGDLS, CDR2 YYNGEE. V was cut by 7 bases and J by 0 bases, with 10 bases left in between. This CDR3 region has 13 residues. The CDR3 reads CASQRDNQETQYF. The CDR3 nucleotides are TGTGCCAGCCAGCGGGACAACCAAGAGACCCAGTACTTC.

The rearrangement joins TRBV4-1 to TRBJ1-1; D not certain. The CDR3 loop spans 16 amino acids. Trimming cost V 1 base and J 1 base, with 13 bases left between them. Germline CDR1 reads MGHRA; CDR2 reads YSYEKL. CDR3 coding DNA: TGCGCCAGCAGCCAAGTGGGTCGCTTCGGGAACACTGAAGCTTTCTTT. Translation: CASSQVGRFGNTEAFF.

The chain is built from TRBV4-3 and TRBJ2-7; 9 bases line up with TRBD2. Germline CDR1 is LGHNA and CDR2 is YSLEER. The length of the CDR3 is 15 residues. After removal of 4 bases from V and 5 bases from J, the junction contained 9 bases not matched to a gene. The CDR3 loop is CASSRLLAGKDEQYF. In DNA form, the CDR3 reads TGCGCCAGCAGCCGGTTACTAGCGGGTAAGGACGAGCAGTACTTC.

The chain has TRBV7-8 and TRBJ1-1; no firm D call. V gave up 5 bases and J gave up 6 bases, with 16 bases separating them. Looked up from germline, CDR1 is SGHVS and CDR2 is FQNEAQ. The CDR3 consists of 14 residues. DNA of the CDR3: TGTGCCAGCAGCCAAATTGAGGGAATTCCTGAAGCTTTCTTT. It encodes CASSQIEGIPEAFF.

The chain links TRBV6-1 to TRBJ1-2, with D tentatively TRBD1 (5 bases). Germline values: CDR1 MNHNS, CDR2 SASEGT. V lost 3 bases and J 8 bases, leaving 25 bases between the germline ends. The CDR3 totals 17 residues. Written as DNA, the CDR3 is TGTGCCAGCAGTGATCCTAGTGGGGAGACAGACACCTTCGGCTACACCTTC. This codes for CASSDPSGETDTFGYTF.

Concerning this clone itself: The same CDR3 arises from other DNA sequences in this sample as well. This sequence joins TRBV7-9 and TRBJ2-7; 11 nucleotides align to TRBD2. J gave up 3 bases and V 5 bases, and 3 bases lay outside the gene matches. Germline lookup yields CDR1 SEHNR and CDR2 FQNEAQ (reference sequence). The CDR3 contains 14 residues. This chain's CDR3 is CASSPGLAGYEQYF. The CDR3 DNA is TGTGCCAGCAGCCCCGGACTAGCGGGCTACGAGCAGTACTTC.

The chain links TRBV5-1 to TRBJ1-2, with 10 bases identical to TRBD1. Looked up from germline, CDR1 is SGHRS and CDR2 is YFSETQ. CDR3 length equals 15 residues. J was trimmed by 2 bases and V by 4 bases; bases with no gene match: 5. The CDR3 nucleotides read TGCGCCAGCAGCCCGATGGGACAGGGGAACTATGGCTACACCTTC. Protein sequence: CASSPMGQGNYGYTF.

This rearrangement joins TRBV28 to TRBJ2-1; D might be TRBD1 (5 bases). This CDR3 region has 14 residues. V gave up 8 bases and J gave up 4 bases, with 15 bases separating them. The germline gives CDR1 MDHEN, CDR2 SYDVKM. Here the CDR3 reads CASGQGAVYNEQFF. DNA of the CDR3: TGTGCCAGCGGTCAGGGCGCGGTATACAATGAGCAGTTCTTC.

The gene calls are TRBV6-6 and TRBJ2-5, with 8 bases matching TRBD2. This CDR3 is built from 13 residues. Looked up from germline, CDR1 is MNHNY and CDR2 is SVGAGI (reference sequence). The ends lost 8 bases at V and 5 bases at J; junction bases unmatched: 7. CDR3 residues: CASGPGGAETQYF. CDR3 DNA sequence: TGTGCCAGCGGCCCGGGGGGGGCGGAGACCCAGTACTTC.

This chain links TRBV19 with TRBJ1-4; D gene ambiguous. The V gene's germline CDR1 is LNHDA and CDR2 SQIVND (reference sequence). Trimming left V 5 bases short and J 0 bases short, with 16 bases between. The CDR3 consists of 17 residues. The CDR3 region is CASSDEVFSATNEKLFF. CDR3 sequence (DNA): TGTGCCAGTAGTGATGAGGTGTTCAGCGCAACTAATGAAAAACTGTTTTTT.

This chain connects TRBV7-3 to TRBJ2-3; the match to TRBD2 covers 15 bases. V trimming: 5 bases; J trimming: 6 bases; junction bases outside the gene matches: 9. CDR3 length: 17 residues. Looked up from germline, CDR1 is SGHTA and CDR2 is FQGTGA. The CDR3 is CASSTGLAGGMVDTQYF. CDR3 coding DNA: TGTGCCAGCAGCACGGGACTAGCGGGGGGCATGGTTGATACGCAGTATTTT.

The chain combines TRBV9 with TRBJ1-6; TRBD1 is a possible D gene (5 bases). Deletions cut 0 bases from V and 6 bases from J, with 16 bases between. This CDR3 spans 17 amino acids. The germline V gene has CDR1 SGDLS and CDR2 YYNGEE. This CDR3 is CASSVEAVRGFNSPLHF. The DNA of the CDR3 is TGTGCCAGCAGCGTAGAGGCCGTGCGGGGGTTTAATTCACCCCTCCACTTT.

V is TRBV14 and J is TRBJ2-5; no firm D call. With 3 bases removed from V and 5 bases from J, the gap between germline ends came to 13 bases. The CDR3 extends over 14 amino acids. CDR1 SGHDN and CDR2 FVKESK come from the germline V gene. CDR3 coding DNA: TGTGCCAGCAGCCAGCCGAGTCCACGGGAGACCCAGTACTTC. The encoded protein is CASSQPSPRETQYF.

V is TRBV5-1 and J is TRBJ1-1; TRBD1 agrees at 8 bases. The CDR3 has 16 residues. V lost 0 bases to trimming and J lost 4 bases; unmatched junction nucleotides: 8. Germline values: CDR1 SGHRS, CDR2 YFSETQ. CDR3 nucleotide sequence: TGCGCCAGCAGCTTGGGACAGGGGATTTTGAGCACTGAAGCTTTCTTT. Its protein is CASSLGQGILSTEAFF. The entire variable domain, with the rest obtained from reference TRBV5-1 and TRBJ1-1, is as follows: KAGVTQTPRYLIKTRGQQVTLSCSPISGHRSVSWYQQTPGQGLQFLFEYFSETQRNKGNFPGRFSGRQFSNSRSEMNVSTLELGDSALYLCASSLGQGILSTEAFFGQGTRLTVV.

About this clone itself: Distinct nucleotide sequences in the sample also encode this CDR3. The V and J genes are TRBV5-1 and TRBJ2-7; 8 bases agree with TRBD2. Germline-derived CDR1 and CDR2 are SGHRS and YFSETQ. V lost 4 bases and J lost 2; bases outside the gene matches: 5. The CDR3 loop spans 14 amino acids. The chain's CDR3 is CASSPAGGTYEQYF. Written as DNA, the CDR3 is TGCGCCAGCAGCCCGGCGGGGGGTACCTACGAGCAGTACTTC.

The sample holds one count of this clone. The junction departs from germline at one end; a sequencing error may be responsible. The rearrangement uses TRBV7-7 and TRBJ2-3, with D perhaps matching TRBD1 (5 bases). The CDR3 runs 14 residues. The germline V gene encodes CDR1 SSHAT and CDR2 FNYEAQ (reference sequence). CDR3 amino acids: CASSVKGGTDTQYF. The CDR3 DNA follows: TGTGCTAGCAGCGTGAAAGGGGGCACAGATACGCAGTATTTT.

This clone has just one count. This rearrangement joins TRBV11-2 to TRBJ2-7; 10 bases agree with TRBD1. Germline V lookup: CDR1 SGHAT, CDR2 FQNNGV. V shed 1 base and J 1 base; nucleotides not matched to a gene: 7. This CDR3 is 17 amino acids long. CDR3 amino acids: CASSLGDRGLLSYEQYF. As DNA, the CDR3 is TGTGCCAGCAGCTTAGGGGACAGGGGCCTCCTTTCCTACGAGCAGTACTTC.

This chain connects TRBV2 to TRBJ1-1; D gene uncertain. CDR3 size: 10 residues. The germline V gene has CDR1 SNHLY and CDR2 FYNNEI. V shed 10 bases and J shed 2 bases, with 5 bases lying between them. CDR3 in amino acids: CATTNTEAFF. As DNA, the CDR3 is TGTGCCACCACCAACACTGAAGCTTTCTTT.

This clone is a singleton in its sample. The CDR3 loop is CASSQDEGKPSTDTQYF. CDR3 coding DNA: TGCGCCAGCAGCCAAGATGAGGGGAAACCTAGCACAGATACGCAGTATTTT. This chain uses TRBV4-3 with TRBJ2-3; the D call may be TRBD1 or TRBD2 (5 bases each). Germline lookup yields CDR1 LGHNA and CDR2 YSLEER. Trimming pared 0 bases from V and 0 bases from J, leaving 13 bases between. The CDR3 contains 17 residues.

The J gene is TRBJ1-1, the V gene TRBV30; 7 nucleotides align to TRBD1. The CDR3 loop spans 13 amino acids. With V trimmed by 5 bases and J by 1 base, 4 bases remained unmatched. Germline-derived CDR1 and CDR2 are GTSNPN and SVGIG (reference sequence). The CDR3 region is CAWEGQANTEAFF. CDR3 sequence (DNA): TGTGCCTGGGAAGGACAGGCGAACACTGAAGCTTTCTTT.

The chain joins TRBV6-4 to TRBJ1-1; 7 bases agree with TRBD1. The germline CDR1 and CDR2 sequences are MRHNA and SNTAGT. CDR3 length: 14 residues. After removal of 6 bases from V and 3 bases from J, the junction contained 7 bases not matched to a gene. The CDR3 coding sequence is TGTGCCAGCAGCCCAGGGGGGCGGGACACTGAAGCTTTCTTT. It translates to CASSPGGRDTEAFF.